Shown below are 9 T cell receptor beta chains from a single sample sequenced in a study of blood T cell repertoires in COVID-19. Generated by immunoSEQ multiplex PCR, the TCRdb table keeps only in-frame clones and is missing some. This table holds 350,000 to 450,000 clones, more than 85% found once. Input material: PBMCs or T cells enriched from blood (not recorded which). These receptors were taken from a woman aged 40 to 55 who had been exposed to COVID-19.

This chain joins TRBV9 and TRBJ2-7; 8 bases map to TRBD2. This CDR3 comprises 13 residues. Trimming cost V 7 bases and J 2 bases; bases outside gene matches: 5. Germline V gene data show CDR1 as SGDLS and CDR2 as YYNGEE. This CDR3 reads CASGSGGPYEQYF. CDR3 nucleotides: TGTGCCAGCGGGAGCGGGGGTCCCTACGAGCAGTACTTC.

V is TRBV12-5 and J is TRBJ2-5; D may be TRBD2 (5 bases). V was shortened by 4 bases and J by 3 bases, with 9 bases between the two germline ends. Germline CDR1 and CDR2: LGHNT and FRNRAP. CDR3 size: 13 residues. The CDR3 reads CASGSDLKETQYF. For the CDR3, the DNA is TGTGCTAGTGGTTCGGACTTAAAAGAGACCCAGTACTTC.

J is TRBJ2-5 and V is TRBV2, with 8 bases matching TRBD1. The CDR3 spans 14 residues. The V gene's germline CDR1 is SNHLY and CDR2 FYNNEI. J gave up 7 bases and V 8 bases, and 12 bases lay outside the gene matches. In nucleotides, the CDR3 is TGTGCCAGCCTCAAGACAGGGGTCGGGGTGACCCAGTACTTC. Amino acid sequence: CASLKTGVGVTQYF.

The V call is TRBV27, the J call TRBJ2-7, with D possibly TRBD2 on 5 matching bases. The V end lost 7 bases, the J end lost 2 bases, and 18 bases lay between the germline ends. This CDR3 contains 15 residues. Germline CDR1 MNHEY, CDR2 SMNVEV (reference sequence). Here the CDR3 reads CASKSNGLVAYEQYF. The CDR3, as DNA: TGTGCCAGCAAGTCAAACGGACTGGTAGCCTACGAGCAGTACTTC.

This chain joins TRBV20-1 and TRBJ2-4; 8 bases align to TRBD2. The CDR3 loop spans 11 amino acids. J lost 16 bases, V lost 1 base, and 6 bases had no gene match. In germline, CDR1 is DFQATT, CDR2 SNEGSKA (reference sequence). The CDR3 DNA is TGCAGTGCTAGAGTTAGCGGGACTGGCTACTTC. This codes for CSARVSGTGYF.

The V call is TRBV7-6, the J call TRBJ1-3; D is unclear. The CDR3 sequence is 16 residues long. Germline-derived CDR1 and CDR2 are SGHVS and FNYEAQ. V shed 0 bases and J shed 1 base, with 10 bases lying between them. The CDR3 is CASSLARAGSGNTIYF. The CDR3 DNA reads TGTGCCAGCAGCTTAGCTAGGGCGGGGTCTGGAAACACCATATATTTT.

The chain recombines TRBV24-1 with TRBJ2-1; 10 positions agree with TRBD1. The CDR3 extends over 16 amino acids. V was clipped by 4 bases and J by 5 bases; unmatched bases: 7. Germline-derived CDR1 and CDR2 are KGHDR and SFDVKD. CDR3 region: CATSESDRGRDNEQFF. The CDR3 coding sequence is TGTGCCACCAGTGAGAGCGACAGGGGGCGCGACAATGAGCAGTTCTTC.

The rearrangement links TRBV5-6 to TRBJ1-4; 9 bases fit TRBD1. In germline, CDR1 is SGHDT, CDR2 YYEEEE. The V gene end was trimmed by 4 bases and the J gene end by 7 bases; junction bases not matched to a gene: 5. The CDR3 has 14 residues. CDR3 in amino acids: CASSLTGGSEKLFF. The CDR3 DNA reads TGTGCCAGCAGCCTGACAGGGGGAAGTGAAAAACTGTTTTTT. Combining the CDR3 with reference TRBV5-6 and TRBJ1-4 gives the whole variable domain DAGVTQSPTHLIKTRGQQVTLRCSPKSGHDTVSWYQQALGQGPQFIFQYYEEEERQRGNFPDRFSGHQFPNYSSELNVNALLLGDSALYLCASSLTGGSEKLFFGSGTQLSVL.

This sequence joins TRBV7-3 and TRBJ2-1, with D tentatively TRBD1 (6 bases). Per germline, CDR1 SGHTA and CDR2 FQGTGA. Trimming pared 5 bases from V and 7 bases from J, leaving 12 bases between. The CDR3 loop spans 13 amino acids. CDR3 in DNA: TGTGCCAGCAGCCCCGACAGGCAGAATGAGCAGTTCTTC. Encoded protein: CASSPDRQNEQFF.